This T cell receptor (beta chain) was recorded in a study of CD8 T cells in ankylosing spondylitis (TCRdb year 2017). Turning to the overall study: T cell receptor beta repertoires were profiled in healthy donors and ankylosing spondylitis patients so that disease-linked TCR variants could be found. In total, the full study cohort was made up of nearly 110 healthy donors and approximately 24 ankylosing spondylitis patients. Peripheral blood was sampled, and synovial fluid was additionally collected from ankylosing spondylitis patients.

Reading the germline V gene gives CDR1 SGHTA and CDR2 FQGNSA. Inclusive of the bounding cysteine and phenylalanine, the CDR3 is 14 residues long. Only CDR3 DNA remains: 42 bases, in frame from the first base. The V end loses 1 base and the J end loses 2 bases, and a stretch of 6 bases separates them. Sequencing took place on an Illumina HiSeq 2500. Quantitative 5'-RACE with molecular barcodes was the method used to prepare the TCR beta libraries. The original pipeline was this. A new computational method, built on a probabilistic model of VDJ rearrangement, was used to identify disease-linked TCR variants. TCRdb took the public reads, trimmed them with fastp at Q25, ran MiXCR for clone calling and kept in-frame beta chains. CDR3 protein duplicates are merged, each entry listing the most common genes and DNA. The V and J calls reflect TCRdb's pipeline rather than the authors' work. Counted in this sample were around 180,000 distinct CDR3 sequences; 10% to 15% of them appeared once. The ten largest clones add up to approximately 10% of the sample.

The research as a whole found: The disease-linked clones showed a CD8+ phenotype and occurred at relatively low frequencies in peripheral blood. The disease-linked clones were reported as significantly enriched in matched synovial fluid samples from ankylosing spondylitis patients. Some motif variants were previously reported in synovial fluid and blood of reactive arthritis patients, suggesting common disease-initiation mechanisms. Blood from ankylosing spondylitis patients appeared to be characterized by a TCR beta motif composed of about eight highly homologous amino acid variants.

In its sample, this clonotype was seen a few times. Its binding antigen is unknown. No qualities accompany the bases; no much larger clone lies one base away. The sequenced sample consisted of blood, either unsorted or a sorted T cell fraction (not recorded which). The TCR sequence derives from a female donor with ankylosing spondylitis or in good health (not recorded which). The receptor chain draws on TRBV7-2 and TRBJ1-5; perhaps TRBD1 is the D gene, with 5 bases matching. Read as DNA, the sequence is TGTGCCAGCAGCTTAGGGGACCGCAATCAGCCCCAGCATTTT. Translation gives CASSLGDRNQPQHF.